Shown below are 17 T cell receptor beta chains from a single sample sequenced in a study of CD8+ T cells in alopecia areata. RNA extraction was followed by reverse transcription into cDNA, which acted as the sequencing template. Assay used: immunoSEQ multiplex PCR; TCRdb lists only in-frame clones, some missing. The table shows some 200,000 clones, with roughly 53% occurring only once. The treatment was: oral pan-JAK inhibitor, 5-10 mg twice daily. Sequenced here: CD8+ T cells sorted from blood, sampled at week 24, from a patient treated with tofacitinib. The receptors shown here come from a human donor with alopecia areata.

This chain uses TRBV29-1 with TRBJ2-5, with 7 bases that match TRBD2. Germline values: CDR1 SQVTM, CDR2 ANQGSEA. V shed 3 bases and J 5 bases; nucleotides not matched to a gene: 3. This CDR3 has 12 amino acids. In nucleotides, the CDR3 is TGCAGCGTTGAGGGAGGGTGGGAGACCCAGTACTTC. Its translation is CSVEGGWETQYF.

A word on this clone: This may come from a read error, since a much larger clone is one base off. This chain uses TRBV27 with TRBJ1-2; D is undetermined. V was trimmed by 6 bases and J by 1 base, leaving 3 bases between them. Per the germline V gene, CDR1 is MNHEY and CDR2 is SMNVEV (reference sequence). The length of the CDR3 is 11 residues. The CDR3 DNA reads as TGTGCCAGCAGGGATAACTATGGCTACACCTTC. Residues: CASRDNYGYTF.

The genes are TRBV2 and TRBJ2-1; TRBD2 agrees at 7 bases. The CDR3 has 14 residues. Germline CDR1 reads SNHLY; CDR2 reads FYNNEI. The V segment lost 5 bases and the J segment 5 bases; nucleotides outside the gene matches: 6. The CDR3 DNA follows: TGTGCCAGCAGTTCAGCGGGGCGGAACAATGAGCAGTTCTTC. Translated: CASSSAGRNNEQFF.

V usage is TRBV25-1 and J usage is TRBJ2-7; unclear D gene. Trimming removed 8 bases from V and 5 bases from J, with 13 bases in between. Germline assignment: CDR1 MGHDK and CDR2 SYGVNS. This CDR3 has 12 residues. The CDR3 bases are TGTGCCAGCGGGCAGGTTGAACACGAGCAGTACTTC. Its translation: CASGQVEHEQYF.

The chain links TRBV5-6 to TRBJ2-7; the D is unclear. V lost 3 bases to trimming and J lost 0 bases, with 4 bases between them. The CDR3 loop spans 12 amino acids. CDR1 is SGHDT and CDR2 is YYEEEE in the germline V gene. CDR3 sequence reads: CASSYSSYEQYF. In DNA form, the CDR3 reads TGTGCCAGCAGCTATAGCTCCTACGAGCAGTACTTC. The full variable domain, in which reference TRBV5-6 and TRBJ2-7 provide the parts outside the CDR3, is DAGVTQSPTHLIKTRGQQVTLRCSPKSGHDTVSWYQQALGQGPQFIFQYYEEEERQRGNFPDRFSGHQFPNYSSELNVNALLLGDSALYLCASSYSSYEQYFGPGTRLTVT.

V is TRBV5-6 and J is TRBJ2-5; D may correspond to TRBD1 or TRBD2 (6 bases each). Germline lookup yields CDR1 SGHDT and CDR2 YYEEEE. CDR3 size: 15 residues. The ends were cut back, 4 bases at V and 5 bases at J, with 18 bases in the middle. The CDR3 DNA sequence: TGTGCCAGCAGCATTAACAGGGTTCGGGAGGAGACCCAGTACTTC. It encodes CASSINRVREETQYF.

V gene TRBV13 combines with J gene TRBJ1-1; D is ambiguous. CDR3 length equals 13 residues. Trimming took 7 bases from V and 8 from J, leaving 17 bases between them. Germline assignment: CDR1 PRHDT and CDR2 FYEKMQ (reference sequence). CDR3 coding DNA: TGTGCCAGCAAGATAGGACTCAGCTGGGAAGCTTTCTTT. Translated: CASKIGLSWEAFF.

The chain employs TRBV27 and TRBJ1-5; 7 bases fit TRBD1. The germline CDR1 and CDR2 sequences are MNHEY and SMNVEV (reference sequence). CDR3 length equals 14 residues. V was clipped by 8 bases and J by 0 bases; unmatched bases: 4. The CDR3 sequence: CASGTGVSNQPQHF. The CDR3, as DNA: TGTGCCAGCGGTACAGGGGTTAGCAATCAGCCCCAGCATTTT.

In its sample, this clone was seen a few times. This chain uses TRBV7-9 with TRBJ1-2; D unresolved. Germline CDR1 SEHNR, CDR2 FQNEAQ (reference sequence). Trimming pared 1 base from V and 4 bases from J, leaving 7 bases between. This CDR3 contains 13 residues. CDR3 protein: CASSLVTGYGYTF. The CDR3 coding sequence is TGTGCCAGCAGCTTAGTTACCGGCTATGGCTACACCTTC.

The J gene is TRBJ2-7, the V gene TRBV7-2; 14 bases are shared with TRBD2. V gave up 5 bases and J gave up 2 bases; unmatched junction bases: 2. The CDR3 sequence is 15 residues long. Germline values: CDR1 SGHTA, CDR2 FQGNSA. The CDR3 loop reads CASSMTSGGAYEQYF. CDR3 DNA sequence: TGTGCCAGCAGCATGACTAGCGGGGGGGCCTACGAGCAGTACTTC.

About this clone itself: The sample holds other DNA sequences that translate to the same CDR3. This chain uses TRBV4-1 with TRBJ1-5; tentatively, D is TRBD1 (5 bases). CDR3 size: 15 residues. Germline CDR1 and CDR2: MGHRA and YSYEKL. With 1 base removed from V and 3 bases from J, the gap between germline ends came to 10 bases. CDR3 DNA: TGCGCCAGCAGCCAAGTGAGGGGATCCAATCAGCCCCAGCATTTT. Protein sequence: CASSQVRGSNQPQHF.

This rearrangement joins TRBV30 to TRBJ1-2, with D perhaps matching TRBD1 (6 bases). Trimming took 0 bases from V and 1 from J, leaving 12 bases between them. Per germline, CDR1 GTSNPN and CDR2 SVGIG (reference sequence). This CDR3 has 15 residues. DNA of the CDR3: TGTGCCTGGAGTGTACACCGGACAGATAACTATGGCTACACCTTC. It encodes CAWSVHRTDNYGYTF.

Remarks on this clone: Other DNA sequences within the sample encode an identical CDR3. V is TRBV5-4 and J is TRBJ2-7, with 7 nucleotides matching TRBD1. The CDR3 has 13 amino acids. The V and J ends lost 4 bases and 1 base, in that order; junction bases with no gene match: 2. The V gene's germline CDR1 is SGHNT and CDR2 YYREEE (reference sequence). The CDR3 DNA reads as TGTGCCAGCAGCCCGGGACAGTCCTACGAGCAGTACTTC. Translation: CASSPGQSYEQYF.

In this sample, this clone turned up once. The chain carries TRBV30 and TRBJ2-3, with D possibly matching TRBD1 (5 bases). The CDR3 is 12 amino acids. Looked up from germline, CDR1 is GTSNPN and CDR2 is SVGIG (reference sequence). The ends were cut back, 5 bases at V and 4 bases at J, with 10 bases in the middle. In DNA, the CDR3 is TGTGCCTGGGAGGCAGGGTCAGATACGCAGTATTTT. It codes for CAWEAGSDTQYF.

The chain carries TRBV2 and TRBJ2-6, with D perhaps matching TRBD2 (7 bases). Germline loops: CDR1 SNHLY, CDR2 FYNNEI. Trimming removed 11 bases from V and 4 bases from J, with 18 bases in between. CDR3 size: 15 residues. In DNA form, the CDR3 reads TGTGCCTTTAACAGGGAGGGTTTGGGGGCCAACGTCCTGACTTTC. This translates into CAFNREGLGANVLTF.

The chain has TRBV4-2 and TRBJ2-7, with a weak D call TRBD1 (6 bases). The V and J ends lost 0 bases and 1 base respectively, with 10 bases between them. CDR3 length equals 15 residues. The germline V gene encodes CDR1 LGHNA and CDR2 YNFKEQ. The CDR3 sequence: CASSQEGRGSYEQYF. In DNA, the CDR3 is TGTGCCAGCAGCCAAGAGGGCAGGGGATCCTACGAGCAGTACTTC.

This rearrangement joins TRBV15 to TRBJ2-7, with TRBD1 matching over 9 bases. Germline CDR1 and CDR2: LNHNV and YYDKDF (reference sequence). With V trimmed by 4 bases and J by 2 bases, 9 bases remained unmatched. The CDR3 contains 16 residues. CDR3: CATSIHVGQGPYEQYF. CDR3 in DNA: TGTGCCACCAGCATCCACGTGGGACAGGGTCCCTACGAGCAGTACTTC.